The next 11 T cell receptor beta chains were all read from a single sample in a study of T cell clonotyping in hematopoietic cell transplantation (dated by TCRdb to the early 2020s). The sample's time point label is to be understood as: recipient sample about 28 days before transplant, after cytoreduction. Libraries were prepared through the immunoSEQ multiplex PCR assay. As stored in TCRdb, this immuneACCESS dataset retains in-frame rearrangements with V and J assigned. A fraction of the clones does not appear; measured against another copy, unresolved V genes explain less than half of the discrepancy, and the remainder lacks a known reason. Present in this sample are tens of thousands of clones, about 95% of which were seen just once. Clones ranked in the top ten supply roughly 1.7% of the sample. The specimen comprised peripheral blood mononuclear cells, sampled before stem cell transplant. The receptors were gathered from a woman in her forties or fifties with acute myeloid leukemia. Some clones in this sample may be carry-over from other donors' samples.

The chain combines TRBV5-1 with TRBJ2-3; D possibly corresponds to TRBD2 (6 bases). This CDR3 region has 16 residues. The germline V and J ends were trimmed by 3 bases and 0 bases, with 14 bases remaining between them. Germline V gene data show CDR1 as SGHRS and CDR2 as YFSETQ. CDR3 sequence reads: CASSYTGTVSTDTQYF. CDR3 sequence (DNA): TGCGCCAGCAGCTACACCGGGACTGTGAGCACAGATACGCAGTATTTT. The full variable domain, with the rest looked up from reference TRBV5-1 and TRBJ2-3, is KAGVTQTPRYLIKTRGQQVTLSCSPISGHRSVSWYQQTPGQGLQFLFEYFSETQRNKGNFPGRFSGRQFSNSRSEMNVSTLELGDSALYLCASSYTGTVSTDTQYFGPGTRLTVL.

This clone is a singleton in its sample. The rearrangement uses TRBV2 and TRBJ1-5; D uncertain. V was cut by 6 bases and J by 0 bases, with 12 bases left in between. The CDR3 length is 15 residues. CDR1 and CDR2 (germline): SNHLY, FYNNEI. CDR3 loop: CASSPLTDSNQPQHF. The CDR3 DNA reads as TGTGCCAGCAGCCCTTTGACGGATAGCAATCAGCCCCAGCATTTT.

The genes are TRBV11-2 and TRBJ1-5; 12 bases align to TRBD1. With 4 bases clipped from V and 5 bases from J, the junction kept 6 bases outside the gene matches. Germline-derived CDR1 and CDR2 are SGHAT and FQNNGV. The CDR3 spans 16 residues. The CDR3 reads CASSYSGQGAYQPQHF. The CDR3 DNA follows: TGTGCCAGCAGCTACTCGGGACAGGGGGCTTATCAGCCCCAGCATTTT.

The rearrangement links TRBV7-9 to TRBJ1-2, with 10 bases that match TRBD1. The germline V gene has CDR1 SEHNR and CDR2 FQNEAQ (reference sequence). The CDR3 extends over 15 amino acids. Trimming cost V 4 bases and J 4 bases; bases outside gene matches: 6. CDR3 in amino acids: CASSSGQGWGYGYTF. The CDR3 DNA reads as TGTGCCAGCAGCTCGGGACAGGGGTGGGGCTATGGCTACACCTTC.

This clone was seen only a few times. The chain links TRBV15 to TRBJ2-7, with D possibly TRBD2 on 5 matching bases. Trimming pared 3 bases from V and 1 base from J, leaving 7 bases between. CDR1 is LNHNV, CDR2 YYDKDF, per germline (reference sequence). This CDR3 contains 13 residues. The CDR3 DNA follows: TGTGCCACCAGCAGGGAGCGGTCCTACGAGCAGTACTTC. Its translation: CATSRERSYEQYF.

This clone occurred once. V and J are TRBV7-9 and TRBJ2-7; the match to TRBD2 covers 8 bases. CDR1 and CDR2 from the germline V gene are SEHNR and FQNEAQ (reference sequence). This CDR3 is built from 16 residues. Trimming cost V 5 bases and J 7 bases; bases outside gene matches: 16. CDR3 DNA: TGTGCCAGCAGCCCGCAGCCGGGACTAGGTTTTTTAGAGCAGTACTTC. Translation: CASSPQPGLGFLEQYF.

The chain is built from TRBV5-1 and TRBJ1-2; 9 positions agree with TRBD1. The germline V gene encodes CDR1 SGHRS and CDR2 YFSETQ. This CDR3 is 16 amino acids long. After removal of 0 bases from V and 4 bases from J, the junction contained 7 bases not matched to a gene. This CDR3 is CASSLDAGTGPYGYTF. The CDR3 DNA is TGCGCCAGCAGCTTGGACGCCGGGACAGGGCCCTATGGCTACACCTTC.

The J gene is TRBJ1-2, the V gene TRBV28; no clear D. Trimming took off 6 bases at V and 4 bases at J, with 12 bases between the two ends. Germline CDR1 MDHEN, CDR2 SYDVKM. This CDR3 has 13 residues. This CDR3 is CASSKSVPYGYTF. DNA for the CDR3: TGTGCCAGCAGCAAATCTGTGCCCTATGGCTACACCTTC.

This chain connects TRBV7-9 to TRBJ1-1; D gene unclear. The germline V gene encodes CDR1 SEHNR and CDR2 FQNEAQ (reference sequence). V was pared by 4 bases and J by 1 base, with 13 bases between. The CDR3 sequence is 15 residues long. CDR3 sequence reads: CASSSHRGSNTEAFF. CDR3 nucleotide sequence: TGTGCCAGCAGCTCCCATCGGGGTTCGAACACTGAAGCTTTCTTT.

The chain carries TRBV6-1 and TRBJ1-1; a weak D match, TRBD1 (6 bases). Germline V gene lookup returns CDR1 MNHNS and CDR2 SASEGT. The germline V and J ends were trimmed by 3 bases and 1 base, with 12 bases remaining between them. This CDR3 contains 15 residues. CDR3 nucleotides: TGTGCCAGCAGTGACAGGGGAAGTTGGAACACTGAAGCTTTCTTT. It specifies CASSDRGSWNTEAFF.

The chain has TRBV11-2 and TRBJ2-3, with 7 bases aligning to TRBD2. V gave up 1 base and J gave up 5 bases; unmatched junction bases: 6. The germline CDR1 and CDR2 sequences are SGHAT and FQNNGV. This CDR3 region has 15 residues. The CDR3 bases are TGTGCCAGCAGCTTAGCGGGAGGAGCCATAGATACGCAGTATTTT. Protein sequence: CASSLAGGAIDTQYF. Full variable domain (remainder filled in from reference TRBV11-2 and TRBJ2-3): EAGVAQSPRYKIIEKRQSVAFWCNPISGHATLYWYQQILGQGPKLLIQFQNNGVVDDSQLPKDRFSAERLKGVDSTLKIQPAKLEDSAVYLCASSLAGGAIDTQYFGPGTRLTVL.